The 10 T cell receptor beta chains listed next were all sequenced from one sample in a study of blood T cells in healthy people across ages. With a J-beta primer mix and a sample-barcoded 5' primer, a second PCR ran about 6 to 11 cycles. MiXCR, applied by TCRdb to the 5' RACE reads, yields one record per CDR3 protein. Of roughly 1,000,000 distinct CDR3 sequences in the sample, less than 25% were seen once. This sample was also put to use in a study of T cells of mothers and their children.

The sequenced sample was blood. These receptors originate from a girl aged 2 to 10 in good health.

The chain is built from TRBV20-1 and TRBJ2-3, with D possibly being TRBD2 (5 bases). The CDR3 covers 17 residues. The V end lost 2 bases, the J end lost 2 bases, and 20 bases lay between the germline ends. The V gene's germline CDR1 is DFQATT and CDR2 SNEGSKA (reference sequence). CDR3 protein: CSARPSMGVVYTDTQYF. In DNA, the CDR3 is TGCAGTGCTAGACCAAGCATGGGAGTTGTATACACAGATACGCAGTATTTT.

This clonotype was seen a few times. The chain has TRBV28 and TRBJ1-4; D uncertain. The length of the CDR3 is 14 residues. The V end lost 2 bases, the J end lost 6 bases, and 10 bases lay between the germline ends. The germline CDR1 and CDR2 sequences are MDHEN and SYDVKM. The CDR3 reads CASSLRGWDEKLFF. The CDR3 DNA follows: TGTGCCAGCAGTTTAAGAGGGTGGGATGAAAAACTGTTTTTT. Full variable domain (rest looked up from reference TRBV28 and TRBJ1-4): DVKVTQSSRYLVKRTGEKVFLECVQDMDHENMFWYRQDPGLGLRLIYFSYDVKMKEKGDIPEGYSVSREKKERFSLILESASTNQTSMYLCASSLRGWDEKLFFGSGTQLSVL.

The rearrangement uses TRBV6-2 or TRBV6-3 and TRBJ2-3; 13 nucleotides agree with TRBD2. Trimming at V came to 6 bases and at J to 5 bases, leaving 8 bases not matched to a gene. From germline, CDR1 is MNHEY and CDR2 SVGEGT. The length of the CDR3 is 16 residues. The CDR3 loop reads CASRPTGTSGEDTQYF. The CDR3 bases are TGTGCCAGCAGACCAACCGGGACTAGCGGGGAAGATACGCAGTATTTT.

This clonotype turned up a few times. The chain employs TRBV29-1 and TRBJ2-3, with 11 bases aligning to TRBD2. CDR3 size: 16 residues. Losses at the gene ends were 1 base for V and 0 bases for J; bases not matched to a gene: 3. Germline lookup yields CDR1 SQVTM and CDR2 ANQGSEA. CDR3 amino acids: CSVEGVAGGSTDTQYF. CDR3 coding DNA: TGCAGCGTTGAAGGGGTAGCGGGAGGGAGCACAGATACGCAGTATTTT.

This clonotype has just a few counts. J is TRBJ2-5 and V is TRBV7-2, with D uncertain. The CDR3 covers 16 residues. Trimming shortened V by 4 bases and J by 5 bases, and 20 bases separated the two germline ends. Germline-derived CDR1 and CDR2 are SGHTA and FQGNSA. CDR3 in DNA: TGTGCCAGCAGCTCGTTAATCGGGTCTCAAGGCGAGACCCAGTACTTC. This encodes CASSSLIGSQGETQYF.

In its sample, this clonotype was seen a few times. This chain joins TRBV12-3 or TRBV12-4 and TRBJ2-2, with no clear D. Trimming removed 5 bases at V and 1 base at J, with 17 bases between. CDR3 length equals 17 residues. DNA of the CDR3: TGTGCCAGCAGTAACAGTATCGGGCTAGGGAACACCGGGGAGCTGTTTTTT. It codes for CASSNSIGLGNTGELFF.

This clonotype was picked up a small number of times. The chain combines TRBV27 with TRBJ2-5; D is undetermined. The better agreement between TRBJ2-7 and the DNA end casts doubt on the J call. CDR3 length equals 13 residues. The germline CDR1 and CDR2 sequences are MNHEY and SMNVEV (reference sequence). The CDR3 coding sequence is TGTGCCAGCACCTTCGGCGGTTCCTACGAGCAGTACTTC. Its translation: CASTFGGSYEQYF.

V and J are TRBV12-3 or TRBV12-4 and TRBJ2-3, with no clear D. V lost 6 bases to trimming and J lost 1 base, with 5 bases between them. The CDR3 consists of 12 residues. As DNA, the CDR3 is TGTGCCAGCAGACTCCGCACAGATACGCAGTATTTT. As protein: CASRLRTDTQYF.

Here the CDR3 DNA reads TGTGCCAGCAGGGGGGCGGGAGTTTTGACAGATACGCAGTATTTT. This codes for CASRGAGVLTDTQYF. V is TRBV6-1 and J is TRBJ2-3; maybe TRBD2 (7 bases). Per the germline V gene, CDR1 is MNHNS and CDR2 is SASEGT. V lost 6 bases and J lost 3, with 16 bases in between. This CDR3 spans 15 amino acids.

This chain connects TRBV28 to TRBJ2-7, with D perhaps TRBD1 (6 bases). The CDR3 is 16 amino acids. Germline loops: CDR1 MDHEN, CDR2 SYDVKM. V shed 4 bases and J shed 4 bases, with 20 bases lying between them. The CDR3 bases are TGTGCCAGCAGTTCAGGACAGTTTTCTTCTCTGTACGAGCAGTACTTC. Translation: CASSSGQFSSLYEQYF.